A single sample is the source of the 8 T cell receptor beta chains below, sequenced in a study of OX40 agonist ivuxolimab in advanced cancers. The library was produced with the immunoSEQ multiplex PCR assay. The clones in this table, taken by TCRdb from immuneACCESS, are in-frame only. Not every clone is retained; where verified, under half of the shortfall comes from an unresolved V gene, and the cause of the rest is unknown. This sample lists more than 80,000 clones; approximately 87% were detected once. The leading ten clones occupy around 1.5% of the sample. Specimen: CD4+ or CD8+ T cells sorted from blood, collected in a trial of the OX40 agonist ivuxolimab. All receptors derive from an adult with an advanced solid tumor such as melanoma, head and neck, liver or kidney cancer.

The gene calls are TRBV6-6 and TRBJ1-5; D uncertain. Germline CDR1 reads MNHNY; CDR2 reads SVGAGI (reference sequence). The CDR3 has 14 residues. V was clipped by 7 bases and J by 3 bases, with 13 bases between them. This CDR3 is CASTPELSNQPQHF. In DNA, the CDR3 is TGTGCCAGCACCCCAGAGCTATCCAATCAGCCCCAGCATTTT.

V usage is TRBV19 and J usage is TRBJ2-2; D gene unclear. The CDR3 contains 14 residues. V lost 3 bases, J lost 3 bases, and 8 bases lay in between. CDR1 is LNHDA and CDR2 is SQIVND in the germline V gene (reference sequence). The CDR3 coding sequence is TGTGCCAGTAGTATCGGACCGGACACCGGGGAGCTGTTTTTT. Protein product: CASSIGPDTGELFF.

The chain joins TRBV4-1 to TRBJ2-1; perhaps TRBD2 as D (5 bases). V dropped 1 base and J dropped 0 bases, with 7 bases sitting between them. The CDR3 has 15 residues. CDR1 MGHRA and CDR2 YSYEKL come from the germline V gene. The CDR3, as DNA: TGCGCCAGCAGCCAAGCGGGGTACTCCTACAATGAGCAGTTCTTC. Protein: CASSQAGYSYNEQFF.

The genes are TRBV10-3 and TRBJ2-5, with D possibly matching TRBD2 (5 bases). There are 16 residues in the CDR3. CDR1 is ENHRY and CDR2 is SYGVKD in the germline V gene. The ends were cut back, 2 bases at V and 0 bases at J, with 13 bases in the middle. The CDR3 DNA follows: TGTGCCATCAGTGAGGTCGGACTCCAGTACCAAGAGACCCAGTACTTC. Protein product: CAISEVGLQYQETQYF.

In its sample, this clone was seen once. This chain uses TRBV19 with TRBJ2-7; 9 bases match TRBD2. V shed 5 bases and J 3 bases; nucleotides not matched to a gene: 5. From germline, CDR1 is LNHDA and CDR2 SQIVND (reference sequence). The CDR3 covers 14 residues. The CDR3 spells CASSGSGRGYEQYF. CDR3 bases: TGTGCCAGTAGTGGTAGCGGGAGAGGCTACGAGCAGTACTTC.

The chain is built from TRBV15 and TRBJ1-5; D is possibly TRBD1 (6 bases). Trimming shortened V by 1 base and J by 4 bases, and 8 bases separated the two germline ends. This CDR3 region has 14 residues. The germline gives CDR1 LNHNV, CDR2 YYDKDF (reference sequence). This CDR3 is CATSRAGENQPQHF. CDR3 in DNA: TGTGCCACCAGCAGAGCAGGGGAGAATCAGCCCCAGCATTTT.

This chain connects TRBV7-8 to TRBJ1-1; tentatively, D is TRBD1 (5 bases). Germline V CDR1 and CDR2: SGHVS, FQNEAQ. The CDR3 is 17 residues long. Trimming shortened V by 1 base and J by 0 bases, and 15 bases separated the two germline ends. The CDR3 region is CASSLGRDETLNTEAFF. CDR3 nucleotides: TGTGCCAGCAGCTTAGGTAGGGACGAGACTTTGAACACTGAAGCTTTCTTT. Combining the CDR3 with reference TRBV7-8 and TRBJ1-1 gives the whole variable domain GAGVSQSPRYKVAKRGQDVALRCDPISGHVSLFWYQQALGQGPEFLTYFQNEAQLDKSGLPSDRFFAERPEGSVSTLKIQRTQQEDSAVYLCASSLGRDETLNTEAFFGQGTRLTVV.

The chain combines TRBV11-2 with TRBJ1-1; D possibly corresponds to TRBD1 (5 bases). Trimming shortened V by 5 bases and J by 1 base, and 20 bases separated the two germline ends. The CDR3 is 17 residues long. In germline, CDR1 is SGHAT, CDR2 FQNNGV. CDR3 loop: CASSLRGAPFENTEAFF. CDR3 nucleotides: TGTGCCAGCAGCCTTAGGGGTGCCCCGTTTGAGAACACTGAAGCTTTCTTT.